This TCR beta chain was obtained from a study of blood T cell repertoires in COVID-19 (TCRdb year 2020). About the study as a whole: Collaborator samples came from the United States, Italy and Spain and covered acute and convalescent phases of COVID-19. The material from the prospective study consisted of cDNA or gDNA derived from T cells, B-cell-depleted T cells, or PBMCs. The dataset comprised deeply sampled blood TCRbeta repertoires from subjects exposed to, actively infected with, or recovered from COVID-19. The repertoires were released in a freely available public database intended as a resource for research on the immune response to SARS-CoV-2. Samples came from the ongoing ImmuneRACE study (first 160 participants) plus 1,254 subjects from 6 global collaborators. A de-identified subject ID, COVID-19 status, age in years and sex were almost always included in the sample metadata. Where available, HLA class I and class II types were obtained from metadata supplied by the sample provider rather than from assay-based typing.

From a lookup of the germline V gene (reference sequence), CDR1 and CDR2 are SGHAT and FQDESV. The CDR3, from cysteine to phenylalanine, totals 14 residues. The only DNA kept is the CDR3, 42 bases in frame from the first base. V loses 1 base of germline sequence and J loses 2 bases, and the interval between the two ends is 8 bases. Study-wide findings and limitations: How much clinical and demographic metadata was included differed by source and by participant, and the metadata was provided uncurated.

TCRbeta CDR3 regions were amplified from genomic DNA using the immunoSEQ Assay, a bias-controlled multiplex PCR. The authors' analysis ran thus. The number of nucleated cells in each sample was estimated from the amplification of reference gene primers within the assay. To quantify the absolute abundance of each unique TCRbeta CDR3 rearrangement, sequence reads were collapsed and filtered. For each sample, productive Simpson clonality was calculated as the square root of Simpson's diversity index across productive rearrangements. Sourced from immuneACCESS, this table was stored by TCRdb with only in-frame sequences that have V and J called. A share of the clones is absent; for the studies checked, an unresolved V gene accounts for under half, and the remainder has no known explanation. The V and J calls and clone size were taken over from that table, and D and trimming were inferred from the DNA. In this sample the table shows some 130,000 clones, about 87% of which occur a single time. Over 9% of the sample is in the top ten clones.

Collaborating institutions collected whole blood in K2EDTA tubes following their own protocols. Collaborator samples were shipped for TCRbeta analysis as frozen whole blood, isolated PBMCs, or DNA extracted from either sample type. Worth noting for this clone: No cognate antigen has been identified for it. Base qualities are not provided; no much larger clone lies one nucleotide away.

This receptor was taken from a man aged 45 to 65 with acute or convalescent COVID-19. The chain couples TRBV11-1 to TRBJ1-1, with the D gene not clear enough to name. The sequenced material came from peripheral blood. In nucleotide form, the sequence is TGTGCCAGCAGCTTAGGGGCTCTTAACACTGAAGCTTTCTTT. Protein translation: CASSLGALNTEAFF.